This TCR beta chain was identified during a study of shared clonotypes between healthy human individuals (dated by TCRdb to about 2020). Regarding the study in general: The cohort comprised two women and a few men aged 18 to 49 years. Blood TCR repertoires of five healthy adults were deeply sequenced to estimate repertoire size and the extent of clonotype sharing between individuals. Libraries were prepared and TCR repertoires were sequenced by different laboratories using diverse techniques, in order to increase sequencing depth and limit assay-specific biases. Per donor, three plates each were used for CD4 naive and CD4 memory, two for CD8 naive, and one for CD8 memory. Each donor's leukapheresis produced roughly between about 0.8 and 8.9 billion PBMCs. Study-wide conclusions, independent of this receptor: Naive subsets generally had larger estimated clonotype richness than memory subsets. Across a handful of donors, approximately 5% of naive CD4, approximately 3.6% of naive CD8, 2.3% of memory CD4, and 0.4% of memory CD8 clonotypes were shared. Pairwise subsampling indicated that sequencing depth was expected to affect the degree of clonotype sharing among donors. Because the study included a small number of donors, the genetic and exposure-history diversity represented was limited. Even with the large sequencing depth, rarefaction of the sorted-subset datasets indicated that sequencing was incomplete. Clonotypes shared by all four sorted-subset donors showed higher generation probabilities than non-shared clonotypes. Sampling was restricted to blood, and TCR repertoires in tissue are likely to differ from TCR repertoires in blood.

The donors were healthy, HIV-negative adults who had no recently reported acute infections or vaccinations. Only Caucasian adults living in Nashville, Tennessee, USA were represented among the donors. CD4+ T cells were enriched by magnetic negative selection, after which naive cells were positively selected on CD45RA and the negative fraction was taken as the memory subset. After blood collection by leukapheresis, PBMCs were isolated using Ficoll-Histopaque density gradient centrifugation and then cryopreserved in the vapor phase of liquid nitrogen. Analytical flow cytometry was used to check the purity and quantity of every magnetically sorted T cell population. Genomic DNA was isolated from each sorted fraction and quantified by UV absorbance on a Nanodrop 2000c. For this clone: Its specific antigen is unknown. Base qualities are not provided; no much larger clone lies one nucleotide away.

V gives up 4 bases and J gives up 1 base, and the segment between their germline ends measures 8 bases. The germline V gene gives CDR1 as SGHRS and CDR2 as YFSETQ. The CDR3 holds 13 amino acids from the cysteine to the phenylalanine. Left in the record is the CDR3 DNA by itself, 39 bases read in frame from the first base. TCR CDR3 regions were amplified from genomic DNA by multiplex PCR using the deep immunoSEQ assay. Genomic DNA extracted from each cell subset was distributed evenly over all wells of several immunoSEQ 96-well plates, and each plate served as one replicate. For sorted subsets, 200 to 250 ng genomic DNA, equal to tens of thousands of T cell genomes, was loaded into each replicate PCR. Purified libraries were quantified with a Qubit 3.0 fluorometer, sized on a Bioanalyzer 2100, and re-quantified with the KAPA Library Quantification kit. Each immunoSEQ 96-well plate was sequenced on its own single-read 150-cycle Illumina NextSeq 550 flow cell. The original pipeline was this. Because the immunoSEQ output held only junctional sequences and lacked quality scores, the filtering could not match the filtering applied to full-length reads. To assign V/J genes and CDR3, sequences were annotated using PyIR, a Python wrapper for IgBLAST v1.9, with IMGT germline references. Any read was removed if the V/J assignment was weak (E-value above 1e-6), the CDR3 was missing, or the read contained stop codons, out-of-frame junctions, or ambiguous translated residues. A V3J clonotype was defined by an identical inferred V gene, J gene, and CDR3 amino acid sequence. Percentage overlap between repertoires was calculated by dividing the number of shared unique clonotypes by the size of the smaller repertoire. Three approaches were used to assess repertoire richness: RTK rarefaction, the Chao1 estimator, and Recon v2.1 estimates of unobserved clonotypes. Generation probabilities were computed with OLGA for all TCRbeta clonotypes obtained by the gDNA method from a handful of donors. Not all clones reach the TCRdb copy of this immuneACCESS table, which keeps in-frame sequences only. Checked studies attribute under half of the gap to unresolved V genes and leave the rest unexplained. D and trimming were read from the DNA, whereas the V and J calls and clone size are those reported in that table. For this sample the table gives about 980,000 clones, of which around 80% were detected only once. Of the sample, approximately 1.5% is held by the ten largest clones.

The clonotype originates from a man aged 18 to 30 in good health. The sample consisted of memory CD4+ T cells sorted from blood. This specimen's cell subset or site label, per the study, means: CD45RA-negative fraction. The chain was built from TRBV5-1 and TRBJ1-2, with a tentative D gene TRBD1 over 6 matching bases. DNA sequence: TGCGCCAGCAGCGAGGACAGTAACTATGGCTACACCTTC. Translated, it gives CASSEDSNYGYTF.